The following is a T cell receptor beta chain sequence with its context. Its antigen is unidentified. The sample comes from a study of CD8 T cells in ankylosing spondylitis. Study-level results: There was reportedly significant enrichment of clones that were disease-linked in matched ankylosing spondylitis synovial fluid. Previous work reported some of these motif variants in the synovial fluid and blood of reactive arthritis. Among TCR beta sequences, a motif of roughly 8 highly homologous variants appeared characteristic of ankylosing spondylitis blood.

Trimming shortened V by 0 bases and J by 10 bases, and 10 bases separated the two germline ends. CDR1 and CDR2 (germline): LGHNA, YNFKEQ. CDR3 length: 13 amino acids. Quantitative barcoded 5'-RACE was used to prepare TCR beta libraries. Each CDR3 protein is one row after TCRdb ran MiXCR on the 5' RACE reads. The sample lists roughly 140,000 distinct CDR3 sequences, around two fifths occurring once. Sequenced: synovial fluid, either unsorted or a sorted T cell fraction (not recorded which). The chain carries TRBV4-2 and TRBJ2-1, with a tentative D call TRBD2 (6 bases). This TCR came from a male donor with ankylosing spondylitis. This CDR3 reads CASSQDGREEQFF. Here the CDR3 DNA reads TGTGCCAGCAGCCAAGATGGGCGGGAAGAGCAGTTCTTC.